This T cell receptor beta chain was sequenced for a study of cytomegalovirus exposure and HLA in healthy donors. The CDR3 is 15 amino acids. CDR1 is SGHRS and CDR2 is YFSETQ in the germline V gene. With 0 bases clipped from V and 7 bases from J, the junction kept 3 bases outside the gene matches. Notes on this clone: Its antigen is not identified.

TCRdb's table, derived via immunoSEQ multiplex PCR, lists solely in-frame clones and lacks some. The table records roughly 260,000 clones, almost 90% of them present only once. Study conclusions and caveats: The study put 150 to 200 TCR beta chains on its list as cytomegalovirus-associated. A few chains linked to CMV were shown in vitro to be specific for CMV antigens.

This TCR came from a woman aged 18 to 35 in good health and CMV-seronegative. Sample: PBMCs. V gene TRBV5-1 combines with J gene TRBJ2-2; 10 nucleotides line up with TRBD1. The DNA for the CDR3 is TGCGCCAGCAGCTTGGGACAGGGGGCACGCGGGGAGCTGTTTTTT. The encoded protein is CASSLGQGARGELFF. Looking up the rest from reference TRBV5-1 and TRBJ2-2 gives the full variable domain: KAGVTQTPRYLIKTRGQQVTLSCSPISGHRSVSWYQQTPGQGLQFLFEYFSETQRNKGNFPGRFSGRQFSNSRSEMNVSTLELGDSALYLCASSLGQGARGELFFGEGSRLTVL.